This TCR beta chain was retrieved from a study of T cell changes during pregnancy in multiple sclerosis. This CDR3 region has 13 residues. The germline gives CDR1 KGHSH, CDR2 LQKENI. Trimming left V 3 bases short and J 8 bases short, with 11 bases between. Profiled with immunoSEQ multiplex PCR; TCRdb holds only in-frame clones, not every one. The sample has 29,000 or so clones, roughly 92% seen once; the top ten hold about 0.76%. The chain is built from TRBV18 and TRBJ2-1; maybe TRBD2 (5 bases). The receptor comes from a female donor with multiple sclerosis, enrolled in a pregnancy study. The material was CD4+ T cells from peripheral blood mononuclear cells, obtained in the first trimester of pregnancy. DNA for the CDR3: TGTGCCAGCTCACCCGAAACTAGAGATGAGCAGTTCTTC. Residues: CASSPETRDEQFF.